This is a list of T cell receptor beta chains from one sample in a study of blood T cell repertoires in COVID-19. The table came from immunoSEQ multiplex PCR; TCRdb's copy has only in-frame clones and leaves some out. Among about 68,000 clones listed, about 85% were seen once. Input material: peripheral blood. Source of these receptors: a woman aged 45-59 years with COVID-19, enrolled during active disease. Each CDR3 is given with its conserved first and last residue. The D gene is left open where the match is weak. Rows may omit the clone size; those that give it use once, few, many or a size class.

clone size: .; J gene: TRBJ2-1; V gene: TRBV4-3; D gene: TRBD2; CDR3 DNA: TGCGCCAGCAGCCAAACAACTAGCGGATACAATGAGCAGTTCTTC; CDR3 protein: CASSQTTSGYNEQFF
clone size: .; J gene: TRBJ1-5; V gene: TRBV24-1; D gene: .; CDR3 DNA: TGTGCCACCAGTTCGGGGTCGGCTCAGCCCCAGCATTTT; CDR3 protein: CATSSGSAQPQHF
clone size: .; J gene: TRBJ2-1; V gene: TRBV19; D gene: TRBD1; CDR3 DNA: TGTGCCAGTAGTCCCAGCGGACAGGGGCGAACCAATGAGCAGTTCTTC; CDR3 protein: CASSPSGQGRTNEQFF
clone size: once; J gene: TRBJ2-2; V gene: TRBV4-2; D gene: .; CDR3 DNA: TGTGCCAGCAGCCAACGGGATTCTGGGGAGCTGTTTTTT; CDR3 protein: CASSQRDSGELFF
clone size: .; J gene: TRBJ2-5; V gene: TRBV5-1; D gene: TRBD2; CDR3 DNA: TGCGCCAGCAGCGTAAGGCTAGCGGGAGTACGTGATGAGACCCAGTACTTC; CDR3 protein: CASSVRLAGVRDETQYF
clone size: .; J gene: TRBJ2-1; V gene: TRBV28; D gene: .; CDR3 DNA: TGTGCCAGCGACCGGGGATACAATGAGCAGTTCTTC; CDR3 protein: CASDRGYNEQFF
clone size: .; J gene: TRBJ2-6; V gene: TRBV15; D gene: .; CDR3 DNA: TGTGCCACCCTTACATCGTGGGGGGCCAACGTCCTGACTTTC; CDR3 protein: CATLTSWGANVLTF
clone size: once; J gene: TRBJ1-1; V gene: TRBV7-8; D gene: .; CDR3 DNA: TGTGCCAGCAGCTTACCCACAGGGTTGGTCATGAACACTGAAGCTTTCTTT; CDR3 protein: CASSLPTGLVMNTEAFF
clone size: .; J gene: TRBJ2-2; V gene: TRBV28; D gene: TRBD1; CDR3 DNA: TGTGCCAGCAGTCCCCGAAGGGGGCCCGGGGAGCTGTTTTTT; CDR3 protein: CASSPRRGPGELFF
clone size: .; J gene: TRBJ2-7; V gene: TRBV30; D gene: .; CDR3 DNA: TGTGCCTGGAGTGGGAGGGGTTTCTCCTACGAGCAGTACTTC; CDR3 protein: CAWSGRGFSYEQYF
clone size: .; J gene: TRBJ2-7; V gene: TRBV29-1; D gene: TRBD2; CDR3 DNA: TGCAGCGTGCTGCGGGGGTACGAGCAGTACTTC; CDR3 protein: CSVLRGYEQYF
clone size: .; J gene: TRBJ2-7; V gene: TRBV9; D gene: TRBD2; CDR3 DNA: TGTGCCAGCAGCCAAGGACTAGCGGGAGTAACCCACGAGCAGTACTTC; CDR3 protein: CASSQGLAGVTHEQYF
clone size: .; J gene: TRBJ2-1; V gene: TRBV5-6; D gene: .; CDR3 DNA: TGTGCCAGCAGCGTCGTCGGGTCCCTCTTGTTTAGGAATGAGCAGTTCTTC; CDR3 protein: CASSVVGSLLFRNEQFF
clone size: .; J gene: TRBJ2-3; V gene: TRBV3-1/TRBV3-2; D gene: .; CDR3 DNA: TGTGCCAGCAGTGTTCGACGTAGGGGGAGCACAGATACGCAGTATTTT; CDR3 protein: CASSVRRRGSTDTQYF
clone size: .; J gene: TRBJ2-7; V gene: TRBV30; D gene: .; CDR3 DNA: TGTGCCGGAGGGGTGTACGAGCAGTACTTC; CDR3 protein: CAGGVYEQYF